This entry is about one T cell receptor beta chain. Methods used by the authors: Amplification of reference gene primers provided the estimated nucleated cell counts. This table comes from immunoSEQ multiplex PCR, and its TCRdb copy is limited to in-frame clones, with some not included. V, J and clone size are those of that table, while D and trimming were read from the DNA. This table has about 95,000 clones, 80% to 90% appearing once. CDR1 and CDR2 (germline): SGHRS, YFSETQ. Deletions cut 1 base from V and 6 bases from J, with 11 bases between. There are 13 residues in the CDR3. The sample comes from a study of blood T cell repertoires in COVID-19. Study as a whole: The United States, Italy and Spain supplied acute and convalescent COVID-19 samples. PBMCs, B-cell-depleted T cells, or T cells were the source of the cDNA or gDNA that made up the material.

Sequencing input: peripheral blood. The TCR was taken from a human donor in a cohort sampled during active COVID-19. The genes are TRBV5-1 and TRBJ2-7; TRBD2 might be the D (7 bases). The CDR3 coding sequence is TGCGCCAGCAGCTTGAACAGGGAGGGCGAGCAGTACTTC. As protein: CASSLNREGEQYF.